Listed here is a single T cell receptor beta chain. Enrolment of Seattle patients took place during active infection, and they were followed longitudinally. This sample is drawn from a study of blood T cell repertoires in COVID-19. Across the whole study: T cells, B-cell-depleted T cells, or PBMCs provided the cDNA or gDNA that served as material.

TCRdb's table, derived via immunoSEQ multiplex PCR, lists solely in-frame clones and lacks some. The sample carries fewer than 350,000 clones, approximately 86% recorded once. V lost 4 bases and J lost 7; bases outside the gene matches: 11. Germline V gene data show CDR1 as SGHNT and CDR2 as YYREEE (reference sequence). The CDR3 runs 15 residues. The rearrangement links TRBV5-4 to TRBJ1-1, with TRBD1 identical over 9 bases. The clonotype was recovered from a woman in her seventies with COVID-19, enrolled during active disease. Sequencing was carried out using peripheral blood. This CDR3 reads CASSGRDRVGDEAFF. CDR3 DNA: TGTGCCAGCAGCGGAAGGGACAGGGTGGGAGATGAAGCTTTCTTT.